The T cell receptor beta chain described here comes from a study of Graves' ophthalmopathy and Graves' hyperthyroidism. This clonotype has at least ten counts. Germline lookup yields CDR1 DFQATT and CDR2 SNEGSKA (reference sequence). V was clipped by 4 bases and J by 4 bases; unmatched bases: 10. This CDR3 is built from 16 residues. CDR3 regions of TCR beta were amplified from RNA transcripts. The authors performed first-round RT-PCR with HTBI primers and then a second-round multiplex PCR. TCRdb processed the multiplex PCR reads anew with MiXCR; each CDR3 protein has one entry. The table shows about 550,000 distinct CDR3 sequences, with 35% to 40% occurring only once.

This receptor was obtained from an adult man with Graves' hyperthyroidism. Sequences were obtained from peripheral blood or thyroid tissue (not recorded which). The gene calls are TRBV20-1 and TRBJ2-5, with 12 bases aligning to TRBD2. CDR3 sequence reads: CSATALAGGPGETQYF. CDR3 DNA: TGCAGTGCTACAGCGCTAGCGGGAGGGCCGGGAGAGACCCAGTACTTC.